These 28 T cell receptor beta chains originate from one sample sequenced in a study of T cell responses to AZD1222 COVID-19 vaccine. The data were produced by immunoSEQ multiplex PCR, yet TCRdb's version contains in-frame clones alone and is incomplete. The sample lists about 70,000 clones, roughly 84% occurring once. The sequenced sample was peripheral blood, obtained on day 0 of AZD1222 vaccination. The receptors come from an adult in good health.

This chain connects TRBV6-4 to TRBJ2-3, with TRBD1 matching over 8 bases. The CDR3 spans 15 residues. V shed 4 bases, J shed 0 bases, and the junction held 3 bases outside the gene matches. Looked up from germline, CDR1 is MRHNA and CDR2 is SNTAGT. Written as DNA, the CDR3 is TGTGCCAGCAGTGCCCGGGACAGGAGCACAGATACGCAGTATTTT. It is translated as CASSARDRSTDTQYF.

V gene TRBV7-6 combines with J gene TRBJ1-4; possibly TRBD1 for D (5 bases). The CDR3 runs to 14 residues. V was trimmed by 3 bases and J by 5 bases, leaving 10 bases between them. Germline V lookup: CDR1 SGHVS, CDR2 FNYEAQ. The chain's CDR3 is CASSLGRLNEKLFF. The CDR3 coding sequence is TGTGCCAGCAGCTTGGGGCGGCTCAATGAAAAACTGTTTTTT. Full variable domain (missing parts from reference TRBV7-6 and TRBJ1-4): GAGVSQSPRYKVTKRGQDVALRCDPISGHVSLYWYRQALGQGPEFLTYFNYEAQQDKSGLPNDRFSAERPEGSISTLTIQRTEQRDSAMYRCASSLGRLNEKLFFGSGTQLSVL.

CDR3 region: CASHLRETALYGYTF. The CDR3 DNA reads as TGTGCCAGTCACCTACGAGAGACCGCTCTTTATGGCTACACCTTC. The chain joins TRBV19 to TRBJ1-2; D uncertain. CDR1 LNHDA and CDR2 SQIVND come from the germline V gene (reference sequence). The V end lost 8 bases, the J end lost 5 bases, and 21 bases lay between the germline ends. The length of the CDR3 is 15 residues.

The V gene is TRBV6-5, the J gene TRBJ1-4, with TRBD1 as a possible D gene (6 bases). V was pared by 7 bases and J by 3 bases, with 15 bases between. Germline CDR1 and CDR2: MNHEY and SVGAGI. The CDR3 totals 15 residues. CDR3 residues: CASNRLRGANEKLFF. The CDR3 DNA reads as TGTGCCAGCAACAGATTGAGGGGGGCTAATGAAAAACTGTTTTTT.

The chain uses TRBV6-5 and TRBJ1-3; 7 bases agree with TRBD1. Trimming took 6 bases from V and 7 from J; bases not matched to a gene: 6. Germline values: CDR1 MNHEY, CDR2 SVGAGI. This CDR3 has 13 residues. The CDR3 DNA follows: TGTGCCAGCAGACCGACAGGGAGCAACACCATATATTTT. Protein sequence: CASRPTGSNTIYF.

The rearrangement uses TRBV5-4 and TRBJ2-3; no definite D call. Trimming removed 3 bases from V and 5 bases from J, with 13 bases in between. The CDR3 is 14 residues long. Germline V gene sequence: CDR1 SGHNT, CDR2 YYREEE (reference sequence). CDR3 sequence (DNA): TGTGCCAGCAGCTCTCCGGGTGCTGGAGATACGCAGTATTTT. Translation gives CASSSPGAGDTQYF.

The chain employs TRBV18 and TRBJ1-1, with D uncertain. Between the trimmed V and J ends, which lost 3 bases and 7 bases, there was a span of 21 bases. The CDR3 sequence is 16 residues long. CDR1 is KGHSH and CDR2 is LQKENI in the germline V gene. This CDR3 is CASSPWNTQTAGEAFF. In nucleotides, the CDR3 is TGTGCCAGCTCACCCTGGAATACTCAAACAGCGGGTGAAGCTTTCTTT.

This chain connects TRBV18 to TRBJ2-3, with TRBD2 matching over 7 bases. Germline CDR1 KGHSH, CDR2 LQKENI. The CDR3 has 14 residues. Germline trimming cut 2 bases from V and 4 bases from J; bases unmatched to any gene: 3. In DNA, the CDR3 is TGTGCCAGCTCACCAGGCGGGGGTGCAGATACGCAGTATTTT. Its protein is CASSPGGGADTQYF.

This clone was counted a single time. The chain couples TRBV12-3 or TRBV12-4 to TRBJ2-7; D is possibly TRBD1 (5 bases). The length of the CDR3 is 11 residues. V was clipped by 6 bases and J by 2 bases, with 5 bases between them. The CDR3 region is CASRGAYEQYF. CDR3 DNA sequence: TGTGCCAGCAGAGGGGCCTACGAGCAGTACTTC.

V gene TRBV19 combines with J gene TRBJ2-1; 12 nucleotides match TRBD2. CDR1 and CDR2 from the germline V gene are LNHDA and SQIVND (reference sequence). This CDR3 contains 15 residues. J lost 3 bases, V lost 7 bases, and 4 bases had no gene match. The CDR3 loop is CASTTLAGGYNEQFF. CDR3 nucleotides: TGTGCCAGTACCACACTAGCGGGGGGCTACAATGAGCAGTTCTTC.

This sequence joins TRBV28 and TRBJ1-2; D is unclear. This CDR3 is built from 13 residues. V was clipped by 5 bases and J by 4 bases, with 11 bases between them. Germline V CDR1 and CDR2: MDHEN, SYDVKM. The CDR3 region has the DNA TGTGCCAGCAGTCAACACTTAGGCTATGGCTACACCTTC. It specifies CASSQHLGYGYTF.

With respect to this clone: Other DNA sequences in the same sample also yield this CDR3. J is TRBJ1-2 and V is TRBV6-5, with no clear D. CDR1 is MNHEY and CDR2 is SVGAGI in the germline V gene. The CDR3 covers 15 residues. V gave up 0 bases and J gave up 5 bases, with 13 bases separating them. The DNA of the CDR3 is TGTGCCAGCAGTTACTCTGGGAATGGAGATTATGGCTACACCTTC. It yields the protein CASSYSGNGDYGYTF.

The J gene is TRBJ2-7, the V gene TRBV7-2; D gene ambiguous. Germline assignment: CDR1 SGHTA and CDR2 FQGNSA. V was pared by 1 base and J by 1 base, with 8 bases between. The CDR3 has 14 residues. CDR3 sequence (DNA): TGTGCCAGCAGCTTAGATCCCGTGTCCTACGAGCAGTACTTC. Protein sequence: CASSLDPVSYEQYF.

This clone was seen once. The chain combines TRBV5-1 with TRBJ2-7; 8 bases line up with TRBD2. Germline CDR1 reads SGHRS; CDR2 reads YFSETQ. With 0 bases clipped from V and 2 bases from J, the junction kept 7 bases outside the gene matches. The length of the CDR3 is 16 residues. The DNA of the CDR3 is TGCGCCAGCAGCTTGGCCGGCGGGGGGTTCGCCTACGAGCAGTACTTC. This translates into CASSLAGGGFAYEQYF.

This chain uses TRBV5-1 with TRBJ1-1, with TRBD1 as a possible D gene (6 bases). CDR3 length equals 14 residues. Germline V gene sequence: CDR1 SGHRS, CDR2 YFSETQ. V was cut by 7 bases and J by 1 base, with 14 bases left in between. In DNA, the CDR3 is TGCGCCAGCGTACAGGGTAGCGGGAACACTGAAGCTTTCTTT. Its translation is CASVQGSGNTEAFF. The whole variable domain, filled in from reference TRBV5-1 and TRBJ1-1, reads KAGVTQTPRYLIKTRGQQVTLSCSPISGHRSVSWYQQTPGQGLQFLFEYFSETQRNKGNFPGRFSGRQFSNSRSEMNVSTLELGDSALYLCASVQGSGNTEAFFGQGTRLTVV.

V usage is TRBV30 and J usage is TRBJ1-1; a possible D gene is TRBD1 (5 bases). Trimming removed 2 bases at V and 8 bases at J, with 15 bases between. Germline CDR1 GTSNPN, CDR2 SVGIG (reference sequence). CDR3 size: 13 residues. CDR3 bases: TGTGCCTGGAGTTCACTATCCGGGACGGAAGCTTTCTTT. It codes for CAWSSLSGTEAFF.

V is TRBV2 and J is TRBJ1-5; D unresolved. The CDR3 runs 15 residues. CDR1 is SNHLY and CDR2 is FYNNEI in the germline V gene. V lost 5 bases and J lost 0, with 11 bases in between. In DNA form, the CDR3 reads TGTGCCAGCAGTTTTGCAGGATATAGCAATCAGCCCCAGCATTTT. Its protein is CASSFAGYSNQPQHF.

The chain links TRBV4-1 to TRBJ1-4, with TRBD1 matching 7 bases. The CDR3 runs to 16 residues. Germline CDR1 reads MGHRA; CDR2 reads YSYEKL. The J segment lost 8 bases and the V segment lost 2 bases, leaving 11 bases of the junction unmatched. Here the CDR3 reads CASSQFRQGGREKLFF. CDR3 coding DNA: TGCGCCAGCAGCCAATTTCGACAGGGTGGTAGAGAAAAACTGTTTTTT.

V gene TRBV6-9 combines with J gene TRBJ2-2; D tentatively fits TRBD1 or TRBD2 (6 bases each). Germline V gives CDR1 MNHGY, CDR2 SVAAGI. Trimming pared 8 bases from V and 5 bases from J, leaving 18 bases between. The CDR3 runs to 15 residues. The CDR3 DNA reads TGTGCCAGCTCCCCTAGGGGGGACGGGACCGGGGAGCTGTTTTTT. Its translation is CASSPRGDGTGELFF.

The chain carries TRBV28 and TRBJ1-4, with TRBD1 matching over 9 bases. With V trimmed by 7 bases and J by 8 bases, 8 bases remained unmatched. CDR1 and CDR2 from the germline V gene are MDHEN and SYDVKM. The CDR3 sequence is 14 residues long. CDR3 residues: CASTSGQGWEKLFF. The DNA of the CDR3 is TGTGCCAGCACCTCAGGACAGGGGTGGGAAAAACTGTTTTTT.

The chain links TRBV28 to TRBJ1-2; D not certain. The CDR3 consists of 13 residues. Trimming pared 5 bases from V and 8 bases from J, leaving 15 bases between. Germline loops: CDR1 MDHEN, CDR2 SYDVKM. The CDR3 DNA reads as TGTGCCAGCAGTACCCAAGACTCGAACGGCTACACCTTC. It encodes CASSTQDSNGYTF.

The genes are TRBV13 and TRBJ2-1; D unresolved. V gave up 6 bases and J gave up 0 bases, with 9 bases separating them. Germline V CDR1 and CDR2: PRHDT, FYEKMQ (reference sequence). This CDR3 has 14 amino acids. Here the CDR3 reads CASSRVSSYNEQFF. In DNA form, the CDR3 reads TGTGCCAGCAGTCGTGTGAGCTCCTACAATGAGCAGTTCTTC.

The CDR3 here is CASSSDSQTEAFF. CDR3 coding DNA: TGCGCCAGCAGCTCGGACTCCCAGACTGAAGCTTTCTTT. The chain recombines TRBV5-1 with TRBJ1-1; unclear D gene. CDR1 SGHRS and CDR2 YFSETQ come from the germline V gene. V was trimmed by 3 bases and J by 5 bases, leaving 11 bases between them. There are 13 residues in the CDR3.

This rearrangement joins TRBV10-3 to TRBJ2-1; perhaps D is TRBD1 or TRBD2 (6 bases each). The V gene lost 7 bases and the J gene lost 5 bases, with 18 bases spanning the gap. Germline-derived CDR1 and CDR2 are ENHRY and SYGVKD. CDR3 size: 15 residues. CDR3 in DNA: TGTGCCATCAAGGGGGGCGGGGATATCCACAATGAGCAGTTCTTC. It codes for CAIKGGGDIHNEQFF.

This clone has just a few counts. The genes are TRBV6-5 and TRBJ1-2; D is uncertain. Germline V CDR1 and CDR2: MNHEY, SVGAGI. V lost 4 bases and J lost 4, with 16 bases in between. This CDR3 contains 15 residues. CDR3 bases: TGTGCCAGCAGTTCCGATCGCGACGTACTCTATGGCTACACCTTC. This encodes CASSSDRDVLYGYTF.

J is TRBJ2-1 and V is TRBV28; D may be TRBD2 (6 bases). Germline assignment: CDR1 MDHEN and CDR2 SYDVKM. V was clipped by 3 bases and J by 6 bases, with 12 bases between them. CDR3 size: 14 residues. The CDR3 nucleotides read TGTGCCAGCAGTTTGGGGACTCCTGTCAATGAGCAGTTCTTC. Amino acid sequence: CASSLGTPVNEQFF.

The chain recombines TRBV10-2 with TRBJ2-3; 8 bases are a match to TRBD2. The CDR3 totals 16 residues. V shed 2 bases and J 0 bases; nucleotides not matched to a gene: 4. The germline gives CDR1 WSHSY, CDR2 SAAADI. The CDR3 DNA reads TGCGCCAGCAGTGAGGGACTAGCTTCTAGCACAGATACGCAGTATTTT. Protein: CASSEGLASSTDTQYF.

V gene TRBV28 combines with J gene TRBJ1-2; 10 bases are a match to TRBD1. Germline-derived CDR1 and CDR2 are MDHEN and SYDVKM. CDR3 length: 12 residues. J gave up 11 bases and V 6 bases, and 6 bases lay outside the gene matches. CDR3 sequence (DNA): TGTGCCAGCAGCCCGGACAGGGGGAGATACACCTTC. As protein: CASSPDRGRYTF.